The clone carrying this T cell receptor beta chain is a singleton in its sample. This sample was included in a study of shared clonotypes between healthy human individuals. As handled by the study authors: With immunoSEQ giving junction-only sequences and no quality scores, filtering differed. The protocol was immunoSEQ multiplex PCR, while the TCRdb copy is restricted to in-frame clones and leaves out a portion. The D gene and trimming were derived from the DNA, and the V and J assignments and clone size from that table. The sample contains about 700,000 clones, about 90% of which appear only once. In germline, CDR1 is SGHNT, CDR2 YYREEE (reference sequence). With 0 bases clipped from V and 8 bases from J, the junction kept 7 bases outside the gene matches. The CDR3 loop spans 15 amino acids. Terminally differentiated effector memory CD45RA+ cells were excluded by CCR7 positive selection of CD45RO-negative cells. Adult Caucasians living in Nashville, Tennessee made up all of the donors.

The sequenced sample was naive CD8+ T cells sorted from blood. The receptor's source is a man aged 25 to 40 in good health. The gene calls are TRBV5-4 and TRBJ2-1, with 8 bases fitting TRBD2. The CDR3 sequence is CASSLARTSSDEQFF. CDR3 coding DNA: TGTGCCAGCAGCTTGGCGAGGACTAGCAGCGATGAGCAGTTCTTC.